This TCR beta chain was captured by sequencing in a study of T-cell memory formation after mild COVID-19. A single record per CDR3 protein comes from TCRdb applying MiXCR to the 5' RACE reads. This table has roughly 620,000 distinct CDR3 sequences, 18% appearing once. V gave up 6 bases and J gave up 5 bases, with 13 bases separating them. The CDR3 sequence is 13 residues long. The J gene is TRBJ1-1, the V gene TRBV12-3 or TRBV12-4, with unresolved D. Specimen: PBMCs or a T cell subset sorted from them (not recorded which). This receptor was obtained from an adult woman who had mild COVID-19 (a few samples of this study predate the infection). Cell type and time point are not known. CDR3 region: CASRGSPGTEAFF. Written as DNA, the CDR3 is TGTGCCAGCAGAGGGAGTCCGGGAACTGAAGCTTTCTTT.